One and the same sample provided the 19 T cell receptor beta chains below, sequenced in a study of circulating and synovial CD4+ cells in juvenile arthritis. Method: immunoSEQ multiplex PCR; TCRdb's copy keeps in-frame clones and lacks some. The table shows 3,800 or so clones, with approximately 87% occurring only once. Sequenced material: CD4+ T cells from synovial fluid. Receptors originate from a human donor with juvenile idiopathic arthritis.

The chain employs TRBV2 and TRBJ2-1, with TRBD2 as a possible D gene (6 bases). With 6 bases removed from V and 8 bases from J, the gap between germline ends came to 17 bases. This CDR3 has 14 residues. Germline assignment: CDR1 SNHLY and CDR2 FYNNEI. In DNA form, the CDR3 reads TGTGCCAGCAGAGCAGGGAGGCTTATCGATGAGCAGTTCTTC. Translation gives CASRAGRLIDEQFF.

The chain links TRBV10-3 to TRBJ2-7; 7 bases line up with TRBD2. V trimming: 9 bases; J trimming: 4 bases; junction bases outside the gene matches: 9. Germline assignment: CDR1 ENHRY and CDR2 SYGVKD. The length of the CDR3 is 13 residues. CDR3 DNA: TGTGCCATACGCGGGAGCCTCGATTACGAGCAGTACTTC. Translation gives CAIRGSLDYEQYF.

The rearrangement uses TRBV6-5 and TRBJ1-2; the D gene is possibly TRBD1 (5 bases). V was pared by 2 bases and J by 5 bases, with 12 bases between. CDR1 MNHEY and CDR2 SVGAGI come from the germline V gene. The CDR3 extends over 14 amino acids. CDR3 bases: TGTGCCAGCAGTTACCAGGCAGGGAATTATGGCTACACCTTC. Translating gives CASSYQAGNYGYTF.

This sequence joins TRBV11-2 and TRBJ1-3, with a possible D match to TRBD1 (6 bases). The CDR3 is made up of 16 amino acids. Trimming shortened V by 0 bases and J by 2 bases, and 11 bases separated the two germline ends. In germline, CDR1 is SGHAT, CDR2 FQNNGV. The CDR3: CASSLDWGGTGNTIYF. CDR3 sequence (DNA): TGTGCCAGCAGCTTAGATTGGGGGGGCACTGGAAACACCATATATTTT.

This chain joins TRBV18 and TRBJ1-5, with TRBD1 matching over 8 bases. V was clipped by 5 bases and J by 5 bases; unmatched bases: 5. The germline V gene encodes CDR1 KGHSH and CDR2 LQKENI. The CDR3 spans 14 residues. In DNA, the CDR3 is TGTGCCAGCTCAGCGACAGGGGTGGATCAGCCCCAGCATTTT. Translating it yields CASSATGVDQPQHF.

The gene calls are TRBV7-9 and TRBJ2-1, with D unclear. The germline V and J ends were trimmed by 4 bases and 15 bases, with 13 bases remaining between them. The CDR3 has 11 amino acids. Germline CDR1 and CDR2: SEHNR and FQNEAQ (reference sequence). As DNA, the CDR3 is TGTGCCAGCAGCTCTCGGGTCATGCCGTTCTTC. Its translation is CASSSRVMPFF.

V gene TRBV5-4 combines with J gene TRBJ1-2, with 9 positions matching TRBD1. Germline V gene sequence: CDR1 SGHNT, CDR2 YYREEE (reference sequence). The length of the CDR3 is 16 residues. Unmatched junction bases numbered 11, after V lost 5 bases and J lost 3 bases. CDR3 nucleotides: TGTGCCAGCAGTCGGGGACAGGGTCTTGTGGACTATGGCTACACCTTC. Translating gives CASSRGQGLVDYGYTF. The variable domain in full, with the rest retrieved from reference TRBV5-4 and TRBJ1-2, is ETGVTQSPTHLIKTRGQQVTLRCSSQSGHNTVSWYQQALGQGPQFIFQYYREEENGRGNFPPRFSGLQFPNYSSELNVNALELDDSALYLCASSRGQGLVDYGYTFGSGTRLTVV.

The chain joins TRBV18 to TRBJ1-1; D may be TRBD1 (6 bases). The V and J ends lost 2 bases and 1 base respectively, with 8 bases between them. Germline loops: CDR1 KGHSH, CDR2 LQKENI. The CDR3 consists of 14 residues. The CDR3 here is CASSPDRSNTEAFF. CDR3 nucleotides: TGTGCCAGCTCACCAGACAGGTCGAACACTGAAGCTTTCTTT.

This clone was observed a single time. The chain links TRBV7-2 to TRBJ2-3; D remains ambiguous. V was trimmed by 5 bases and J by 5 bases, leaving 8 bases between them. Germline CDR1 SGHTA, CDR2 FQGNSA. The CDR3 covers 12 residues. In nucleotides, the CDR3 is TGTGCCAGCAGCCAGCGTGTAGATACGCAGTATTTT. This codes for CASSQRVDTQYF.

V is TRBV27 and J is TRBJ1-2, with D perhaps matching TRBD1 (6 bases). Germline V gene lookup returns CDR1 MNHEY and CDR2 SMNVEV (reference sequence). The CDR3 loop spans 15 amino acids. V was pared by 5 bases and J by 4 bases, with 17 bases between. CDR3 nucleotides: TGTGCCAGCAGTCCAAAACAGGGCGGCGGCTATGGCTACACCTTC. It translates to CASSPKQGGGYGYTF.

The rearrangement joins TRBV5-5 to TRBJ1-1; possibly TRBD1 for D (6 bases). The CDR3 runs 18 residues. Germline CDR1 reads SGHKS; CDR2 reads YYEKEE (reference sequence). V dropped 0 bases and J dropped 0 bases, with 18 bases sitting between them. CDR3 loop: CASSLERGGATMNTEAFF. DNA for the CDR3: TGTGCCAGCAGCTTGGAGCGCGGGGGCGCTACCATGAACACTGAAGCTTTCTTT.

The V call is TRBV4-1, the J call TRBJ2-1; D possibly corresponds to TRBD1 (6 bases). The CDR3 has 16 amino acids. V lost 0 bases and J lost 5, with 14 bases in between. Per the germline V gene, CDR1 is MGHRA and CDR2 is YSYEKL. The CDR3 is CASSQDPGRGNNEQFF. In nucleotides, the CDR3 is TGCGCCAGCAGCCAAGATCCTGGCAGGGGAAACAATGAGCAGTTCTTC.

The rearrangement links TRBV10-3 to TRBJ2-1; TRBD2 matches at 9 bases. Germline loops: CDR1 ENHRY, CDR2 SYGVKD. V was clipped by 2 bases and J by 9 bases; unmatched bases: 11. The CDR3 length is 16 residues. CDR3 in DNA: TGTGCCATCAGTGAGATTAACCCGGCGGGGGGGGGTGAGCAGTTCTTC. This gives the protein CAISEINPAGGGEQFF.

The chain couples TRBV14 to TRBJ1-2; D is uncertain. V lost 0 bases to trimming and J lost 8 bases, with 7 bases between them. The CDR3 spans 12 residues. Germline V gene sequence: CDR1 SGHDN, CDR2 FVKESK. CDR3 nucleotides: TGTGCCAGCAGCCAAGATCGGGTCGGCTACACCTTC. It is translated as CASSQDRVGYTF.

The V and J genes are TRBV19 and TRBJ2-3, with 11 bases identical to TRBD2. Per germline, CDR1 LNHDA and CDR2 SQIVND (reference sequence). The CDR3 has 16 amino acids. Trimming removed 6 bases from V and 0 bases from J; junction bases left unmatched: 5. CDR3 sequence (DNA): TGTGCCAGTAGGCTTAGCGGGAGGGCCAGCACAGATACGCAGTATTTT. It translates to CASRLSGRASTDTQYF.

V gene TRBV6-4 combines with J gene TRBJ1-1, with 8 bases that match TRBD1. Germline V gene sequence: CDR1 MRHNA, CDR2 SNTAGT. The CDR3 is 14 residues long. After removal of 3 bases from V and 3 bases from J, the junction contained 3 bases not matched to a gene. The CDR3 coding sequence is TGTGCCAGCAGTGAGGACAGGGTGTACACTGAAGCTTTCTTT. Protein: CASSEDRVYTEAFF.

The rearrangement joins TRBV28 to TRBJ2-3; the match to TRBD1 covers 9 bases. This CDR3 has 15 residues. Germline loops: CDR1 MDHEN, CDR2 SYDVKM. J was trimmed by 6 bases and V by 3 bases; bases with no gene match: 7. CDR3 in DNA: TGTGCCAGCAGTTTTCAGCGGACAGGGGCGGATACGCAGTATTTT. Its protein product is CASSFQRTGADTQYF.

The V gene is TRBV7-2, the J gene TRBJ1-3; 8 nucleotides align to TRBD1. The CDR3 totals 16 residues. Germline trimming cut 2 bases from V and 0 bases from J; bases unmatched to any gene: 3. Per the germline V gene, CDR1 is SGHTA and CDR2 is FQGNSA. The CDR3 protein is CASSLIRGPSGNTIYF. The DNA for the CDR3 is TGTGCCAGCAGCTTAATCAGGGGGCCCTCTGGAAACACCATATATTTT.

The V and J genes are TRBV30 and TRBJ1-2; tentative D call: TRBD1 (6 bases). This CDR3 contains 14 residues. The germline V and J ends were trimmed by 4 bases and 4 bases, with 16 bases remaining between them. Germline V gene sequence: CDR1 GTSNPN, CDR2 SVGIG (reference sequence). In DNA, the CDR3 is TGTGCCTGGAACCTTGCAGGGGTATTCTATGGCTACACCTTC. It translates to CAWNLAGVFYGYTF.